The 32 T cell receptor beta chains below were found in one sample sequenced in a study of cytomegalovirus exposure and HLA in healthy donors. Vbeta (60) and Jbeta (13) primers were used in the PCR. Here immunoSEQ multiplex PCR was the method, and the copy in TCRdb shows in-frame clones only, minus some. The table lists tens of thousands of clones, 70% to 90% of them singletons, with over 5% in the top ten. Sequencing input: PBMCs. All receptors come from a male donor in good health and CMV-seronegative.

CDR3 in amino acids: CASTVDRTNYGYTF. CDR3 sequence (DNA): TGTGCCAGTACCGTGGACAGGACTAACTATGGCTACACCTTC. V is TRBV19 and J is TRBJ1-2; TRBD1 matches at 7 bases. V lost 7 bases to trimming and J lost 0 bases; unmatched junction nucleotides: 5. This CDR3 is built from 14 residues. Germline CDR1 is LNHDA and CDR2 is SQIVND (reference sequence).

The chain has TRBV30 and TRBJ1-4, with TRBD1 identical over 7 bases. The CDR3 totals 15 residues. V trimming: 5 bases; J trimming: 4 bases; junction bases outside the gene matches: 10. Per the germline V gene, CDR1 is GTSNPN and CDR2 is SVGIG (reference sequence). For the CDR3, the DNA is TGTGCCTGGGACGAATCGGGACAGTTTAATGAAAAACTGTTTTTT. Residues: CAWDESGQFNEKLFF.

The chain carries TRBV30 and TRBJ2-5, with D tentatively TRBD1 (6 bases). Per germline, CDR1 GTSNPN and CDR2 SVGIG (reference sequence). The ends were cut back, 5 bases at V and 3 bases at J, with 13 bases in the middle. The CDR3 totals 13 residues. The CDR3 DNA follows: TGTGCCTGGGCACAGGGCCCCAAAGAGACCCAGTACTTC. It encodes CAWAQGPKETQYF.

V gene TRBV15 combines with J gene TRBJ2-6; D remains ambiguous. This CDR3 has 15 amino acids. In germline, CDR1 is LNHNV, CDR2 YYDKDF (reference sequence). Between the trimmed V and J ends, which lost 5 bases and 0 bases, there was a span of 8 bases. In DNA, the CDR3 is TGTGCCACCAGCGTTTTCAGCTCTGGGGCCAACGTCCTGACTTTC. Its translation is CATSVFSSGANVLTF.

The gene calls are TRBV7-2 and TRBJ2-3; TRBD2 matches at 8 bases. Germline lookup yields CDR1 SGHTA and CDR2 FQGNSA. The CDR3 spans 15 residues. Germline trimming cut 5 bases from V and 12 bases from J; bases unmatched to any gene: 16. In nucleotides, the CDR3 is TGTGCCAGCAGCGAGGGGGTAGTAGCGGGGCGTCCCCAGTATTTT. This encodes CASSEGVVAGRPQYF.

The genes are TRBV2 and TRBJ2-5; 7 bases match TRBD2. The CDR3 is made up of 13 amino acids. Germline V gene data show CDR1 as SNHLY and CDR2 as FYNNEI. V trimming: 2 bases; J trimming: 4 bases; junction bases outside the gene matches: 1. The DNA for the CDR3 is TGTGCCAGCAGTGAACGGGGGGTAGAGACCCAGTACTTC. Its translation is CASSERGVETQYF.

The J gene is TRBJ1-1, the V gene TRBV9; possibly TRBD1 for D (5 bases). Trimming pared 0 bases from V and 1 base from J, leaving 16 bases between. The CDR3 consists of 17 residues. From germline, CDR1 is SGDLS and CDR2 YYNGEE. CDR3 coding DNA: TGTGCCAGCAGCGTAGCACCCGGGAGAGGGACGAACACTGAAGCTTTCTTT. Translated, it gives CASSVAPGRGTNTEAFF.

The rearrangement links TRBV19 to TRBJ1-1; no reliable D call. CDR1 and CDR2 (germline): LNHDA, SQIVND (reference sequence). There are 13 residues in the CDR3. The V end lost 4 bases, the J end lost 1 base, and 7 bases lay between the germline ends. This CDR3 reads CASSKTTNTEAFF. The CDR3 DNA is TGTGCCAGTAGTAAGACAACGAACACTGAAGCTTTCTTT.

This chain links TRBV7-2 with TRBJ1-6, with D unclear. Germline CDR1 SGHTA, CDR2 FQGNSA. Trimming shortened V by 2 bases and J by 0 bases, and 8 bases separated the two germline ends. The CDR3 consists of 16 residues. The CDR3 is CASSLTSSSYNSPLHF. CDR3 sequence (DNA): TGTGCCAGCAGCTTAACCTCCAGCTCCTATAATTCACCCCTCCACTTT.

The rearrangement links TRBV9 to TRBJ1-5; tentatively, D is TRBD1 (6 bases). With 5 bases removed from V and 1 base from J, the gap between germline ends came to 13 bases. This CDR3 is 15 amino acids long. Germline CDR1 SGDLS, CDR2 YYNGEE. This CDR3 reads CASSPAGESNQPQHF. As DNA, the CDR3 is TGTGCCAGCAGTCCTGCAGGGGAGAGCAATCAGCCCCAGCATTTT.

The chain uses TRBV18 and TRBJ1-1; D is unresolved. This CDR3 has 14 amino acids. Germline CDR1 KGHSH, CDR2 LQKENI. V dropped 3 bases and J dropped 1 base, with 9 bases sitting between them. DNA of the CDR3: TGTGCCAGCTCACCCTTTAGTGAGAACACTGAAGCTTTCTTT. The encoded protein is CASSPFSENTEAFF.

The chain has TRBV4-3 and TRBJ2-7; D may be TRBD2 (6 bases). V lost 1 base to trimming and J lost 7 bases, with 11 bases between them. This CDR3 is 13 amino acids long. Germline V gene data show CDR1 as LGHNA and CDR2 as YSLEER. CDR3 bases: TGCGCCAGCAGCCAAGCCGCGGGGCGGGAGCAGTACTTC. Translating it yields CASSQAAGREQYF.

The chain is built from TRBV30 and TRBJ2-1, with 9 bases identical to TRBD1. Germline assignment: CDR1 GTSNPN and CDR2 SVGIG (reference sequence). After removal of 5 bases from V and 7 bases from J, the junction contained 6 bases not matched to a gene. The CDR3 has 13 residues. The CDR3 sequence: CAWELDRGNEQFF. In DNA, the CDR3 is TGTGCCTGGGAACTCGACAGGGGGAATGAGCAGTTCTTC.

This chain joins TRBV19 and TRBJ1-3, with D hard to call. The CDR3 runs 14 residues. Trimming left V 6 bases short and J 0 bases short, with 9 bases between. Looked up from germline, CDR1 is LNHDA and CDR2 is SQIVND (reference sequence). This chain's CDR3 is CASRERDSGNTIYF. CDR3 nucleotide sequence: TGTGCCAGTAGGGAGAGGGACTCTGGAAACACCATATATTTT.

This clone occurred a few times. The DNA of the CDR3 is TGTGCCAGCAGCCAAACGGCACTCCTAGCGGGTCTAAACAATGAGCAGTTCTTC. Translating gives CASSQTALLAGLNNEQFF. The rearrangement joins TRBV14 to TRBJ2-1; TRBD2 matches at 8 bases. CDR1 and CDR2 (germline): SGHDN, FVKESK. The CDR3 totals 18 residues. V dropped 2 bases and J dropped 5; count of bases not matched to a gene: 14.

V gene TRBV7-3 combines with J gene TRBJ2-2; D perhaps matches TRBD2 (6 bases). CDR3 size: 14 residues. The V end was cut by 4 bases, the J end by 6 bases, with 12 bases between. CDR1 is SGHTA and CDR2 is FQGTGA in the germline V gene. In DNA, the CDR3 is TGTGCCAGCAGCTCGGACTACCCACCCGGGGAGCTGTTTTTT. Protein product: CASSSDYPPGELFF.

The chain combines TRBV11-3 with TRBJ1-1; D might be TRBD1 (6 bases). Germline V gene lookup returns CDR1 SGHNT and CDR2 YENEEA. V was pared by 5 bases and J by 6 bases, with 19 bases between. The CDR3 extends over 15 amino acids. The CDR3 DNA sequence: TGTGCCAGCAGCCATCGGACAGCCGACTCCGCTGAAGCTTTCTTT. This codes for CASSHRTADSAEAFF. Complete variable domain (other parts from reference TRBV11-3 and TRBJ1-1): EAGVVQSPRYKIIEKKQPVAFWCNPISGHNTLYWYLQNLGQGPELLIRYENEEAVDDSQLPKDRFSAERLKGVDSTLKIQPAELGDSAVYLCASSHRTADSAEAFFGQGTRLTVV.

This chain links TRBV7-3 with TRBJ1-1, with D possibly matching TRBD1 (5 bases). CDR1 is SGHTA, CDR2 FQGTGA, per germline. The CDR3 consists of 15 residues. Trimming took off 1 base at V and 4 bases at J, with 13 bases between the two ends. The CDR3 coding sequence is TGTGCCAGCAGCTTAATCAGGGCTGGCAGCACTGAAGCTTTCTTT. Residues: CASSLIRAGSTEAFF.

This clone was seen more than once but under ten times. The rearrangement joins TRBV6-6 to TRBJ2-3; tentative D call: TRBD1 (5 bases). CDR1 MNHNY and CDR2 SVGAGI come from the germline V gene (reference sequence). V gave up 5 bases and J gave up 2 bases, with 8 bases separating them. The CDR3 has 13 residues. CDR3 residues: CASSRQFTDTQYF. In DNA form, the CDR3 reads TGTGCCAGCAGTAGACAGTTCACAGATACGCAGTATTTT.

This clone was counted a few times. The J gene is TRBJ1-1, the V gene TRBV4-3, with D tentatively TRBD1 (5 bases). Germline V gene data show CDR1 as LGHNA and CDR2 as YSLEER. V lost 1 base and J lost 6, with 12 bases in between. The CDR3 sequence is 14 residues long. As DNA, the CDR3 is TGCGCCAGCAGCCAAGTCTTACAGGTCTCTGAAGCTTTCTTT. It yields the protein CASSQVLQVSEAFF.

V is TRBV5-4 and J is TRBJ2-5; 11 nucleotides line up with TRBD1. The CDR3 is 17 residues long. V dropped 0 bases and J dropped 2; count of bases not matched to a gene: 6. The germline V gene has CDR1 SGHNT and CDR2 YYREEE (reference sequence). The CDR3 loop is CASSLGTGGWQQETQYF. DNA for the CDR3: TGTGCCAGCAGCTTGGGGACAGGGGGCTGGCAGCAAGAGACCCAGTACTTC.

This chain connects TRBV12-2 to TRBJ2-2; the DNA was not used to check the table's D call, TRBD1. TRBV12-2 is a pseudogene locus. The length of the CDR3 is 12 residues. The CDR3 is CASRYQTGELFF. Here the CDR3 DNA reads TGTGCAAGTCGCTACCAGACCGGGGAGCTGTTTTTT.

As DNA, the CDR3 is TGTGCCAGCAGCGTCAGGGATAATGAAAAACTGTTTTTT. Its translation is CASSVRDNEKLFF. This chain links TRBV9 with TRBJ1-4; D may be TRBD1 (5 bases). The germline gives CDR1 SGDLS, CDR2 YYNGEE. The CDR3 loop spans 13 amino acids. V was cut by 2 bases and J by 4 bases, with 6 bases left in between.

This sequence joins TRBV18 and TRBJ2-7; 9 bases map to TRBD1. The germline CDR1 and CDR2 sequences are KGHSH and LQKENI. V lost 4 bases, J lost 3 bases, and 7 bases stayed unmatched. The CDR3 runs 15 residues. This chain's CDR3 is CASSLSGTGNYEQYF. CDR3 nucleotides: TGTGCCAGCTCACTTTCCGGGACAGGGAACTACGAGCAGTACTTC.

V gene TRBV14 combines with J gene TRBJ2-5; 9 bases fit TRBD2. The CDR3 sequence is 18 residues long. V lost 5 bases, J lost 5 bases, and 18 bases stayed unmatched. Per the germline V gene, CDR1 is SGHDN and CDR2 is FVKESK. The DNA for the CDR3 is TGTGCCAGCAGCGAAGGATACCGGCTGCGGGGGGGCGGGGAGACCCAGTACTTC. It specifies CASSEGYRLRGGGETQYF.

This clone was detected only once. J is TRBJ2-1 and V is TRBV5-1, with 10 nucleotides matching TRBD1. Germline V CDR1 and CDR2: SGHRS, YFSETQ. The CDR3 is 16 residues long. V gave up 3 bases and J gave up 10 bases; unmatched junction bases: 13. In nucleotides, the CDR3 is TGCGCCAGCAGCTCCTTGACAGGGGGCTACGGAGAGGAGCAGTTCTTC. Translating gives CASSSLTGGYGEEQFF.

V gene TRBV2 combines with J gene TRBJ2-5; TRBD1 is a possible D gene (6 bases). The CDR3 has 13 residues. Germline V CDR1 and CDR2: SNHLY, FYNNEI. The V and J ends lost 7 bases and 3 bases respectively, with 12 bases between them. The CDR3 DNA reads TGTGCCAGCAAACCCCAGGGGAAAGAGACCCAGTACTTC. Encoded protein: CASKPQGKETQYF.

V and J are TRBV4-3 and TRBJ1-2; D uncertain. V was pared by 4 bases and J by 8 bases, with 17 bases between. CDR3 length: 14 amino acids. CDR1 and CDR2 from the germline V gene are LGHNA and YSLEER. Written as DNA, the CDR3 is TGCGCCAGCAGCCCCACATCGGGTATCCACGGCTACACCTTC. Translating gives CASSPTSGIHGYTF.

This chain connects TRBV30 to TRBJ2-1; D is unclear. CDR1 GTSNPN and CDR2 SVGIG come from the germline V gene (reference sequence). The CDR3 runs 15 residues. V dropped 0 bases and J dropped 2 bases, with 11 bases sitting between them. The CDR3 loop is CAWSVLRLAYNEQFF. The CDR3 DNA is TGTGCCTGGAGTGTTCTAAGGCTAGCCTACAATGAGCAGTTCTTC.

The V call is TRBV2, the J call TRBJ1-5; D is uncertain. Germline values: CDR1 SNHLY, CDR2 FYNNEI. The CDR3 totals 14 residues. The V end lost 1 base, the J end lost 0 bases, and 4 bases lay between the germline ends. CDR3 sequence reads: CASSEGGSNQPQHF. CDR3 nucleotide sequence: TGTGCCAGCAGTGAAGGAGGTAGCAATCAGCCCCAGCATTTT.

V and J are TRBV11-1 and TRBJ2-5; D is unresolved. Matching the DNA end better, TRBJ2-7 makes the J call doubtful. CDR1 is SGHAT, CDR2 FQDESV, per germline (reference sequence). CDR3 size: 15 residues. The CDR3 DNA sequence: TGTGCCAGCAGCTTATCTTCTTCTAATCCGTACGAGCAGTACTTC. Its translation: CASSLSSSNPYEQYF.

J is TRBJ1-2 and V is TRBV29-1, with 8 bases identical to TRBD1. Looked up from germline, CDR1 is SQVTM and CDR2 is ANQGSEA. The CDR3 is 14 amino acids. J gave up 8 bases and V 7 bases, and 15 bases lay outside the gene matches. The CDR3 sequence: CSAGTGTGGGGYTF. As DNA, the CDR3 is TGCAGCGCCGGGACAGGAACCGGAGGTGGGGGCTACACCTTC.